This T cell receptor (beta chain) emerged from a study of blood T cell repertoires in COVID-19. The overall study: Some COVID-19 samples were acute and others convalescent; all came from the United States, Italy and Spain. In each case, the material was cDNA or gDNA derived from T cells, B-cell-depleted T cells, or PBMCs.

V shed 0 bases and J shed 7 bases, with 8 bases lying between them. The CDR3 totals 14 residues. CDR1 and CDR2 (germline): SGDLS, YYNGEE. In the authors' methods: Reference gene primer amplification yielded estimated nucleated cell counts. Clones were read by immunoSEQ multiplex PCR, and TCRdb kept only the in-frame ones, dropping some. V, J and clone size were drawn from that table, and D and trimming were deduced from the DNA. The sample has approximately 37,000 clones; 80% to 90% are singletons. This chain connects TRBV9 to TRBJ1-6, with unresolved D. This receptor was identified in a human donor in a cohort sampled during active COVID-19. Sequenced: peripheral blood. The CDR3: CASSVAQPNSPLHF. CDR3 DNA: TGTGCCAGCAGCGTAGCACAGCCAAATTCACCCCTCCACTTT.